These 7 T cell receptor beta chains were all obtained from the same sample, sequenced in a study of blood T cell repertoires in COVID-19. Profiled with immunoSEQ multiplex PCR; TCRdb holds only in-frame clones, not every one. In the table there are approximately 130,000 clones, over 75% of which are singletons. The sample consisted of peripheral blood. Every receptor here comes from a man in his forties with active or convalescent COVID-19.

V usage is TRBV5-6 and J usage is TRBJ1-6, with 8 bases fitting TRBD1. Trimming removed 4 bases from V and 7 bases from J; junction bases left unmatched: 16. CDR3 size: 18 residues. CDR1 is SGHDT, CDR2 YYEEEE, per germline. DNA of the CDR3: TGTGCCAGCAGCAGCATTAAGGACAGGGATCTACGAAATTCACCCCTCCACTTT. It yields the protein CASSSIKDRDLRNSPLHF.

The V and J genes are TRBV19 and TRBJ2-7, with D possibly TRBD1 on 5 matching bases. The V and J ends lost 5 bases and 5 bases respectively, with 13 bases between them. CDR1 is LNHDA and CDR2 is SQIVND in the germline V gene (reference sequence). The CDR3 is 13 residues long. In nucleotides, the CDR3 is TGTGCCAGTAGTTCCAGGGTTAGGGACGAGCAGTACTTC. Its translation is CASSSRVRDEQYF.

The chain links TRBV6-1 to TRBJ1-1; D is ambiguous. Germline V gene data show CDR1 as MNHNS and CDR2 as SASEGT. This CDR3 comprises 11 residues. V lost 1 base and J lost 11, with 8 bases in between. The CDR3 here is CASSEGAKAFF. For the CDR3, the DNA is TGTGCCAGCAGTGAAGGGGCGAAGGCTTTCTTT.

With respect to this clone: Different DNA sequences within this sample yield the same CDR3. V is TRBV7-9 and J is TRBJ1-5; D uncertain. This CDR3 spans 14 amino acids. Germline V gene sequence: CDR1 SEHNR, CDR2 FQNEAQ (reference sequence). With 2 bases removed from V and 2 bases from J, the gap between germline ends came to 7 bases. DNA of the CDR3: TGTGCCAGCAGCTTAAGGGAGGGCAATCAGCCCCAGCATTTT. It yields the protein CASSLREGNQPQHF.

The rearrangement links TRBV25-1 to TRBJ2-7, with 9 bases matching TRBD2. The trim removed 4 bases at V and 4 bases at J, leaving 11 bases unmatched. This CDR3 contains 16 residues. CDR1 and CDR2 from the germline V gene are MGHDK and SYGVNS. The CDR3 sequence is CASSGPSGEIPYEQYF. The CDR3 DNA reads TGTGCCAGCAGTGGCCCTAGCGGGGAGATTCCTTACGAGCAGTACTTC.

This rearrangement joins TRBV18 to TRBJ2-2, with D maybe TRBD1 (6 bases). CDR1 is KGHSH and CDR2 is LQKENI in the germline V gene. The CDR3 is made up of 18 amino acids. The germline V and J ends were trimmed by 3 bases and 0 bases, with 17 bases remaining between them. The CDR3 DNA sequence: TGTGCCAGCTCACCGAGATCGGGGACACTACCGAACACCGGGGAGCTGTTTTTT. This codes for CASSPRSGTLPNTGELFF.

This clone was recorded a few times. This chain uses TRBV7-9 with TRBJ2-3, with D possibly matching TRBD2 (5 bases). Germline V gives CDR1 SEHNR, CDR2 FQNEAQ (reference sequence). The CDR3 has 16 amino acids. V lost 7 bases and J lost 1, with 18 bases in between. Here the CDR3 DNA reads TGTGCCAGCATGGTAGCGTCGGCGGCCCGCACAGATACGCAGTATTTT. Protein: CASMVASAARTDTQYF.